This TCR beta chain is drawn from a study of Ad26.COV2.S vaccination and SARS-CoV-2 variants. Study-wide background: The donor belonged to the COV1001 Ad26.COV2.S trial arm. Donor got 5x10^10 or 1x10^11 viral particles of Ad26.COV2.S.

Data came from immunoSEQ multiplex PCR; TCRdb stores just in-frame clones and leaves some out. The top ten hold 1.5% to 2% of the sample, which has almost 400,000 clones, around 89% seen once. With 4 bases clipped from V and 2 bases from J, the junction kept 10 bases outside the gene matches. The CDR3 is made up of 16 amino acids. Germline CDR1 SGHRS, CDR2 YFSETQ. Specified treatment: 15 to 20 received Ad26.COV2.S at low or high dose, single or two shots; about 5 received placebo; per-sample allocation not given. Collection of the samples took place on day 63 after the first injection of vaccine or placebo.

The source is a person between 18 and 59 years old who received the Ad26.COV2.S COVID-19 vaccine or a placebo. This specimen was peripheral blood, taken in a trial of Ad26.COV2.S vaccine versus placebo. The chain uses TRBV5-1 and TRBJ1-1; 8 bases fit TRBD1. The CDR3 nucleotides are TGCGCCAGCAGCATGGGGCGGACAGGGCTAAACACTGAAGCTTTCTTT. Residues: CASSMGRTGLNTEAFF.